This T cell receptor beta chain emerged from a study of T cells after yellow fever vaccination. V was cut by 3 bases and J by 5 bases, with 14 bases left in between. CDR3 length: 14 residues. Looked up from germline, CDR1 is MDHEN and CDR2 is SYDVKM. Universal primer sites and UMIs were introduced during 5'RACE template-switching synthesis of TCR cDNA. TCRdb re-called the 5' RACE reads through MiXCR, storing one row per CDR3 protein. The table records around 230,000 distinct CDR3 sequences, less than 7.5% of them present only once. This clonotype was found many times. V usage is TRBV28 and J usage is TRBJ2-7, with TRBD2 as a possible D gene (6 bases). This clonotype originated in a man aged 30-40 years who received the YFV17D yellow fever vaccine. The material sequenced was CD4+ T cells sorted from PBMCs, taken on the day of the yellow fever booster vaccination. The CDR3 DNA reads TGTGCCAGCAGTTTTCGGGGGATTAGTAACGAGCAGTACTTC. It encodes CASSFRGISNEQYF.